The rows below give T cell receptor beta chains drawn from one sample of a study of blood T cell repertoires in COVID-19. Only in-frame clones appear in the TCRdb table, and some are missing; sequencing was by immunoSEQ multiplex PCR. The sample records 430,000 or so clones, 88% being singletons. The sequenced material came from PBMCs or T cells enriched from blood (not recorded which). Every receptor here comes from a woman aged 40 to 50 who had recovered from COVID-19. The CDR3 runs from the conserved cysteine through the conserved F or W. The D gene is left open where the match is weak. Clone sizes are given selectively: once, few, many, or a class where the clone is expanded.

v_gene	j_gene	d_gene	abundance	CDR3nt	CDR3aa
TRBV29-1	TRBJ1-2	-	-	TGCAGCGCCAGTATTGGGGAGGACGGCTATGGCTACACCTTC	CSASIGEDGYGYTF
TRBV11-3	TRBJ2-5	-	-	TGTGCCAGCAGTTGGTCCAGGGCGGCGGAGACCCAGTACTTC	CASSWSRAAETQYF
TRBV4-3	TRBJ2-7	TRBD2	once	TGCGCCAGCAGCCAAGACCCCCCTAGCGGGGCAACCTACGAGCAGTACTTC	CASSQDPPSGATYEQYF
TRBV7-4	TRBJ2-6	TRBD1	-	TGTGCCAGCGCTTCGACGGGACAGGGTTCGGGGGCCAACGTCCTGACTTTC	CASASTGQGSGANVLTF
TRBV13	TRBJ2-7	TRBD1	-	TGTGCCAGCAGCCCGCGACAGGGCTACGAGCAGTACTTC	CASSPRQGYEQYF
TRBV5-1	TRBJ1-3	-	once	TGCGCCAGCAGACCTACAGGATTCTCTGGAAACACCATATATTTT	CASRPTGFSGNTIYF
TRBV27	TRBJ2-5	TRBD1	-	TGTGCCAGCAGTAGCCGACAGGGCCAAGAGACCCAGTACTTC	CASSSRQGQETQYF
TRBV15	TRBJ1-4	TRBD1	-	TGTGCCACCAGCAGAGAGGACCTTGGGACAGGGTGGGAAAAACTGTTTTTT	CATSREDLGTGWEKLFF
TRBV9	TRBJ1-3	-	-	TGTGCCAGTACCGCTACCTCTAACCGGGGGGGTGGAAACACCATATATTTT	CASTATSNRGGGNTIYF
TRBV3-1/TRBV3-2	TRBJ2-7	TRBD2	-	TGTGCCAGCAGCCCCGGGACTCCGGGACTAGCAGATTCGAGCTCCTACGAGCAGTACTTC	CASSPGTPGLADSSSYEQYF
TRBV19	TRBJ1-5	TRBD1	many	TGTGCCAGTAGAGTCGGGGCAGGGGGCGAGTGGAATCAGCCCCAGCATTTT	CASRVGAGGEWNQPQHF
TRBV5-6	TRBJ1-2	-	-	TGTGCCAGCAGCCCTTTAGCTAACTATGGCTACACCTTC	CASSPLANYGYTF
TRBV7-6	TRBJ2-3	TRBD1	-	TGTGCCAGCAGCTTAGTCAGCAGGGACAGGGAGTGGACAGATACGCAGTATTTT	CASSLVSRDREWTDTQYF
TRBV2	TRBJ1-3	-	-	TGTGCCAGCAGTGCCTCAACAGGGAGCTCTGGAAACACCATATATTTT	CASSASTGSSGNTIYF
TRBV12-5	TRBJ2-5	TRBD2	-	TGTGCTAGTACCGCCGGGACTAGCGGGAGAGTGGGCCAGTACTTC	CASTAGTSGRVGQYF
TRBV14	TRBJ1-3	-	-	TGTGCCAGCAGCCTGTCTTTGGGCAGGGTCGGATTCTCTGGAAACACCATATATTTT	CASSLSLGRVGFSGNTIYF
TRBV19	TRBJ1-1	-	-	TGTGCCAGCAGTTCCCGGGGGGCGGTGAGTGGTCGTACTGAAGCTTTCTTT	CASSSRGAVSGRTEAFF
TRBV11-3	TRBJ1-1	TRBD1	-	TGTGCCAGCAGCGATCGGACAGGGGGGAACACTGAAGCTTTCTTT	CASSDRTGGNTEAFF
TRBV7-9	TRBJ1-2	TRBD1	many	TGTGCCAGCAGCTCTCGTTGGACAGGAGCAACTAACTATGGCTACACCTTC	CASSSRWTGATNYGYTF
TRBV24-1	TRBJ1-2	TRBD1	-	TGTGCCACCAGTGATTCGACAGGGAACTATGGCTACACCTTC	CATSDSTGNYGYTF
TRBV5-4	TRBJ2-7	TRBD1	-	TGTGCCAGCAGCTCCCGGGACAGGGTATATAAATCCTACGAGCAGTACTTC	CASSSRDRVYKSYEQYF
TRBV5-4	TRBJ2-5	-	once	TGTGCCAGCAGCCACCCCACGGGTGGCCAAGAGACCCAGTACTTC	CASSHPTGGQETQYF
TRBV11-3	TRBJ1-1	TRBD1	-	TGTGCCAGCAGCTTATCAGGGGGGAACACTGAAGCTTTCTTT	CASSLSGGNTEAFF
TRBV7-2	TRBJ1-2	-	-	TGTGCCAGCAGCCCTGACAGCAGAGCTAACTATGGCTACACCTTC	CASSPDSRANYGYTF
TRBV27	TRBJ1-6	TRBD1	-	TGTGCCAGCAGTTTATACCCCTTGGCGGCAAGGGACAGGGGGTCACCCCTCCACTTT	CASSLYPLAARDRGSPLHF
TRBV7-9	TRBJ1-1	-	-	TGTGCCAGCAGCTTAGTGGCAGCTGAAGCTTTCTTT	CASSLVAAEAFF
TRBV5-1	TRBJ2-7	TRBD1	-	TGCGCCAGCAGCTTAGGTGGGACAGGGTACGAGCAGTACTTC	CASSLGGTGYEQYF
TRBV4-1	TRBJ1-1	-	-	TGCGCCAGCAGCCAATCCCTCCCCCAGAATGAAGCTTTCTTT	CASSQSLPQNEAFF
TRBV6-5	TRBJ2-3	TRBD1	-	TGTGCCAGCAGAAATGACAGGGGGTATACAGATACGCAGTATTTT	CASRNDRGYTDTQYF
TRBV7-2	TRBJ1-2	-	-	TGTGCCAGCAGCTTAGTGGCGGGGGGCGAATCCTATGGCTACACCTTC	CASSLVAGGESYGYTF
TRBV7-2	TRBJ1-1	TRBD1	-	TGTGCCAGCAGCTCGGCGTTGACAGGGGGAACTGAAGCTTTCTTT	CASSSALTGGTEAFF
TRBV6-6	TRBJ2-2	TRBD2	-	TGTGCCAGCAGTTACTCGACGGGAGGGAACACCGGGGAGCTGTTTTTT	CASSYSTGGNTGELFF
TRBV30	TRBJ1-2	-	few	TGTGCCTGGAGTAGGCAGGCGGGCGGCTACACCTTC	CAWSRQAGGYTF
TRBV5-5	TRBJ2-1	TRBD2	-	TGTGCCAGCAGCTTGGCGGTAGGACTAGCGGGAGTCCTCTACAATGAGCAGTTCTTC	CASSLAVGLAGVLYNEQFF
TRBV6-5	TRBJ1-5	TRBD1	-	TGTGCCAGCAGCCAAAAGGGGGCGAGCAATCAGCCCCAGCATTTT	CASSQKGASNQPQHF
TRBV4-1	TRBJ2-1	TRBD2	-	TGCGCCAGCAGCCAAGAAGGGACTAGCGCCTACAATGAGCAGTTCTTC	CASSQEGTSAYNEQFF
TRBV10-3	TRBJ2-7	TRBD2	-	TGTGCCATCAGTGAACTAGCGAGGGAGCAGTACTTC	CAISELAREQYF
TRBV18	TRBJ1-2	TRBD1	-	TGTGCCAGCTCCGGGGGACAGAACTATGGCTACACCTTC	CASSGGQNYGYTF
TRBV7-2	TRBJ2-5	TRBD1	-	TGTGCCAGCAGCTTTCGGACAGGTCAAGAGACCCAGTACTTC	CASSFRTGQETQYF
TRBV29-1	TRBJ1-1	TRBD1	once	TGCAGCGTGAGACAGGGGCTCGTCACTGAAGCTTTCTTT	CSVRQGLVTEAFF
TRBV7-2	TRBJ2-3	-	-	TGTGCCAGCAGCTTCACTGGGCGCACAGATACGCAGTATTTT	CASSFTGRTDTQYF
TRBV5-4	TRBJ2-1	TRBD2	-	TGTGCCAGCAGCTTGGCGACTAGCGGGAGAAATGAGCAGTTCTTC	CASSLATSGRNEQFF
TRBV2	TRBJ2-3	TRBD1	-	TGTGCCAGCACCCCGACAGGGATGAGCACAGATACGCAGTATTTT	CASTPTGMSTDTQYF
TRBV28	TRBJ1-1	-	-	TGTGCCAGCAGTTCCCTTCCCCAGCGGAGCACTGAAGCTTTCTTT	CASSSLPQRSTEAFF
TRBV4-3	TRBJ2-3	TRBD2	-	TGCGCCAGCAGCCAAGAGTTTGGGGGAGGGACAGATACGCAGTATTTT	CASSQEFGGGTDTQYF
TRBV10-2	TRBJ1-1	TRBD1	-	TGCGCCAGCAGTGAAAGGGACAGCGAGAACACTGAAGCTTTCTTT	CASSERDSENTEAFF
TRBV7-9	TRBJ1-2	-	-	TGTGCCAGCAGCTTAGGGACAGCGTATGGCTACACCTTC	CASSLGTAYGYTF
TRBV5-4	TRBJ2-1	TRBD2	-	TGTGCCAGCAGCCCCGGGACTAGCGCAAAGAGCTCCTACAATGAGCAGTTCTTC	CASSPGTSAKSSYNEQFF
TRBV23-1	TRBJ2-2	TRBD1	-	TGCGCCAGCAGTGTGGACAGGGGAGTCGGGGAGCTGTTTTTT	CASSVDRGVGELFF
TRBV30	TRBJ1-1	-	once	TGTGGCTCCGTAGAGAACACTGAAGCTTTCTTT	CGSVENTEAFF
TRBV30	TRBJ2-1	-	-	TGTGCCTGGAGTCAGAGACTTCTGAGCTCCTACAATGAGCAGTTCTTC	CAWSQRLLSSYNEQFF